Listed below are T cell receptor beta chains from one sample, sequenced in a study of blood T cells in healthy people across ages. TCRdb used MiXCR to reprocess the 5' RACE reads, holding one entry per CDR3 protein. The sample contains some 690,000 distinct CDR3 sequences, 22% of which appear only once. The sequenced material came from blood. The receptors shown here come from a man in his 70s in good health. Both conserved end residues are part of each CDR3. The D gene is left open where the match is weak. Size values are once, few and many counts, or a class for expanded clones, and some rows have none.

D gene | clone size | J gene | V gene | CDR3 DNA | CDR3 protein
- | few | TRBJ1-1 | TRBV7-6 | TGTGCCAGCAGCTTAGGTGGGGGTCCCCAGTCCGCTGAAGCTTTCTTT | CASSLGGGPQSAEAFF
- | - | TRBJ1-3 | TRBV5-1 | TGCGCCAGCGGTCCATCCACGGCGGGAAACACCATATATTTT | CASGPSTAGNTIYF
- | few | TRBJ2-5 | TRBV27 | TGCGCCAGCAGTTTATTTGGGGGGAAGACCCAGTACTTC | CASSLFGGKTQYF
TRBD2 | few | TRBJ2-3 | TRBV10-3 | TGTGCCACGCTAGCGGGCTCCACAGATACGCAGTATTTT | CATLAGSTDTQYF
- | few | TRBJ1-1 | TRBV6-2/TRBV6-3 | TGTGCCAGCAGCCAACAGGGTCGACGGACTGAAGCTTTCTTT | CASSQQGRRTEAFF
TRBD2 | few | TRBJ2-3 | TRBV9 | TGTGCCAGCAGCATTGGGACTAGCGGGAGGACAGATACGCAGTATTTT | CASSIGTSGRTDTQYF
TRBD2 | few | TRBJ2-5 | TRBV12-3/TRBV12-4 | TGTGCCAGCAGTGAGAGCGGGGGCTGGGAGACCCAGTACTTC | CASSESGGWETQYF
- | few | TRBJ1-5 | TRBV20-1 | TGCAGTGCTAGAATGGGGGCCCAGCCCCAGCATTTT | CSARMGAQPQHF
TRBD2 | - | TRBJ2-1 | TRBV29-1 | TGCAGCGCCCCTAGCGGGAACTATGAGCAGTTCTTC | CSAPSGNYEQFF
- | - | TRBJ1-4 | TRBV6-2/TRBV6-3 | TGTGCCAGCAGTTACACGGTCCTTGGAGAAAAACTGTTTTTT | CASSYTVLGEKLFF
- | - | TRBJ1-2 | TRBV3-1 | TGTGCCAGCAGCCAAGATCGGATGGGCAACCTCTATGGCTACACCTTC | CASSQDRMGNLYGYTF
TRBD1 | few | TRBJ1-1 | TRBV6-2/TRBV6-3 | TGTGCCAGCAGTTACTCGACAGGGAAGACTGAAGCTTTCTTT | CASSYSTGKTEAFF
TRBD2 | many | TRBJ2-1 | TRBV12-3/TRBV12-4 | TGTGCCAGCAGCCAACTAGCGGGTGAGCAGTTCTTC | CASSQLAGEQFF